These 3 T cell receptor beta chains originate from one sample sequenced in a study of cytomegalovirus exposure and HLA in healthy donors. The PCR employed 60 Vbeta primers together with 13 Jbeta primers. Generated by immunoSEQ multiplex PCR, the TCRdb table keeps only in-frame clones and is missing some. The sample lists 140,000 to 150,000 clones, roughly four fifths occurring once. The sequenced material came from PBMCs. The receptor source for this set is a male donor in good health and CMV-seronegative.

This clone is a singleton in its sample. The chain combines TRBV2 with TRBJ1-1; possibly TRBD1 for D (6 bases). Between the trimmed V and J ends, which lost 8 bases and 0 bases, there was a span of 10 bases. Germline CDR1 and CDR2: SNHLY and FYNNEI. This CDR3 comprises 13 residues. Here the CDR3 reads CASGGQLNTEAFF. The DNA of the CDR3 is TGTGCCAGCGGGGGACAATTGAACACTGAAGCTTTCTTT. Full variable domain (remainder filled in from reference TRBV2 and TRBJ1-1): EPEVTQTPSHQVTQMGQEVILRCVPISNHLYFYWYRQILGQKVEFLVSFYNNEISEKSEIFDDQFSVERPDGSNFTLKIRSTKLEDSAMYFCASGGQLNTEAFFGQGTRLTVV.

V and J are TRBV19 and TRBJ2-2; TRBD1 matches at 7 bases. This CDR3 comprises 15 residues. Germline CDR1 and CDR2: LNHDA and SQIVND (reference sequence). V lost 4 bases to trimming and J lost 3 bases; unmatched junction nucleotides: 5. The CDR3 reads CASSTRQGYTGELFF. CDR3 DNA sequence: TGTGCCAGTAGTACCCGACAGGGTTACACCGGGGAGCTGTTTTTT.

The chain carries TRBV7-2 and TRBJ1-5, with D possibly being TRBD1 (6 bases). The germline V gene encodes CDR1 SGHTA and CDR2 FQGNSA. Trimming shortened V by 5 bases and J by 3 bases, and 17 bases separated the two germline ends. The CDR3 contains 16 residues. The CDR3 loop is CASSLTGTWNNQPQHF. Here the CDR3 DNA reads TGTGCCAGCAGCCTAACCGGGACATGGAACAATCAGCCCCAGCATTTT.